This TCR beta chain was documented in a study of STAT5B mutations in CD4+ large granular lymphocyte leukemia. CDR1 and CDR2 from the germline V gene are SGHNT and YENEEA. This CDR3 is built from 12 residues. V dropped 5 bases and J dropped 15; count of bases not matched to a gene: 6. Profiling relied on immunoSEQ multiplex PCR, and the TCRdb table lists in-frame clones only, not all of them. The sample records about 30,000 clones, 70% to 85% being singletons. The sequencing input was CD4+ T cells from blood buffy coats. This clonotype was obtained from a human donor in good health. The chain is built from TRBV11-3 and TRBJ2-2; 10 bases match TRBD1. DNA for the CDR3: TGTGCCAGCAGCCCGGGACAGGGGATAGTGTTTTTT. Translating it yields CASSPGQGIVFF. The full variable domain, with the rest looked up from reference TRBV11-3 and TRBJ2-2, is EAGVVQSPRYKIIEKKQPVAFWCNPISGHNTLYWYLQNLGQGPELLIRYENEEAVDDSQLPKDRFSAERLKGVDSTLKIQPAELGDSAVYLCASSPGQGIVFFGEGSRLTVL.